Listed here are 27 T cell receptor beta chains from one sample, sequenced in a study of blood T cell repertoires in COVID-19. TCRdb keeps only in-frame clones here, not all; method: immunoSEQ multiplex PCR. The sample has about 190,000 clones, 80% to 85% seen once. Sequencing used PBMCs or T cells enriched from blood (not recorded which). The source of these receptors is a woman aged 25 to 39 who had been exposed to COVID-19.

This clone was seen just once. V and J are TRBV3-1 (or the pseudogene TRBV3-2) and TRBJ1-4, with D maybe TRBD1 (6 bases). V was clipped by 0 bases and J by 5 bases, with 13 bases between them. This CDR3 spans 16 amino acids. CDR1 and CDR2 (germline): LGHDT, YNNKEL (reference sequence). CDR3 sequence (DNA): TGTGCCAGCAGCCAAGATCTTGGACAGCTAAATGAAAAACTGTTTTTT. This sequence encodes CASSQDLGQLNEKLFF.

The chain couples TRBV7-8 to TRBJ2-7, with D maybe TRBD2 (6 bases). Germline loops: CDR1 SGHVS, CDR2 FQNEAQ. V was clipped by 5 bases and J by 3 bases, with 17 bases between them. The CDR3 runs to 15 residues. The CDR3, as DNA: TGTGCCAGCAGCCTAAGTAATCGGGGAGGCTACGAGCAGTACTTC. This sequence encodes CASSLSNRGGYEQYF.

J is TRBJ2-3 and V is TRBV4-1, with 8 bases lining up with TRBD1. CDR3 size: 15 residues. The germline CDR1 and CDR2 sequences are MGHRA and YSYEKL. V lost 2 bases and J lost 3; bases outside the gene matches: 4. This CDR3 is CASSQWQGATDTQYF. As DNA, the CDR3 is TGCGCCAGCAGCCAATGGCAGGGGGCAACAGATACGCAGTATTTT.

The rearrangement links TRBV3-1 (or the pseudogene TRBV3-2) to TRBJ1-1, with D possibly being TRBD1 (5 bases). There are 13 residues in the CDR3. Trimming removed 4 bases from V and 4 bases from J, with 10 bases in between. Germline values: CDR1 LGHDT, CDR2 YNNKEL (reference sequence). This chain's CDR3 is CASSRTYTTEAFF. Here the CDR3 DNA reads TGTGCCAGCAGCCGGACATACACCACTGAAGCTTTCTTT.

This clone appeared once. The rearrangement joins TRBV3-1 (or the pseudogene TRBV3-2) to TRBJ2-3; 8 positions match TRBD2. The CDR3 is 16 residues long. V dropped 5 bases and J dropped 8; count of bases not matched to a gene: 15. The germline gives CDR1 LGHDT, CDR2 YNNKEL (reference sequence). The CDR3, as DNA: TGTGCCAGCAGCTTTACAGCGGGGGCGACCCCGGGTACGCAGTATTTT. Its translation: CASSFTAGATPGTQYF.

The chain is built from TRBV9 and TRBJ1-6; TRBD1 aligns across 9 bases. Germline trimming cut 4 bases from V and 7 bases from J; bases unmatched to any gene: 9. The V gene's germline CDR1 is SGDLS and CDR2 YYNGEE. The CDR3 totals 16 residues. CDR3: CASSSPGTGKNSPLHF. The DNA for the CDR3 is TGTGCCAGCAGCTCACCCGGGACAGGGAAAAATTCACCCCTCCACTTT. The whole variable domain, remainder taken from reference TRBV9 and TRBJ1-6, is DSGVTQTPKHLITATGQRVTLRCSPRSGDLSVYWYQQSLDQGLQFLIQYYNGEERAKGNILERFSAQQFPDLHSELNLSSLELGDSALYFCASSSPGTGKNSPLHFGNGTRLTVT.

This rearrangement joins TRBV5-1 to TRBJ1-6; D is possibly TRBD1 (5 bases). The V end lost 7 bases, the J end lost 7 bases, and 12 bases lay between the germline ends. CDR1 SGHRS and CDR2 YFSETQ come from the germline V gene. The CDR3 is 13 residues long. This chain's CDR3 is CASAVEGNSPLHF. In nucleotides, the CDR3 is TGCGCCAGCGCCGTGGAGGGGAATTCACCCCTCCACTTT. The variable domain in full, completed from reference TRBV5-1 and TRBJ1-6, reads KAGVTQTPRYLIKTRGQQVTLSCSPISGHRSVSWYQQTPGQGLQFLFEYFSETQRNKGNFPGRFSGRQFSNSRSEMNVSTLELGDSALYLCASAVEGNSPLHFGNGTRLTVT.

This clone was detected a few times. V is TRBV12-3 or TRBV12-4 and J is TRBJ1-5, with D perhaps TRBD1 (5 bases). The CDR3 is 12 residues long. Trimming removed 8 bases from V and 5 bases from J, with 10 bases in between. CDR3 in DNA: TGTGCCAGCGGGGCGGGATATCAGCCCCAGCATTTT. Protein product: CASGAGYQPQHF.

This clone was detected only once. The CDR3 loop reads CASSMGLAGGVSDTQYF. In DNA form, the CDR3 reads TGTGCCAGTAGTATGGGACTAGCGGGGGGGGTCTCAGATACGCAGTATTTT. The chain employs TRBV19 and TRBJ2-3, with TRBD2 identical over 16 bases. This CDR3 is 17 amino acids long. From germline, CDR1 is LNHDA and CDR2 SQIVND (reference sequence). V lost 3 bases and J lost 4; bases outside the gene matches: 4.

The chain links TRBV3-1 (or the pseudogene TRBV3-2) to TRBJ2-3, with TRBD1 matching over 7 bases. Looked up from germline, CDR1 is LGHDT and CDR2 is YNNKEL (reference sequence). Trimming removed 1 base from V and 2 bases from J; junction bases left unmatched: 3. The CDR3 is 15 residues long. The CDR3 sequence is CASSQGDSHTDTQYF. CDR3 nucleotides: TGTGCCAGCAGCCAAGGGGACAGCCACACAGATACGCAGTATTTT.

The chain employs TRBV25-1 and TRBJ1-5; no clear D. Trimming removed 3 bases at V and 15 bases at J, with 18 bases between. Germline V gene lookup returns CDR1 MGHDK and CDR2 SYGVNS. The CDR3 has 13 residues. CDR3 sequence (DNA): TGTGCCAGCAGTGAGGTCCCCGGCGGTTTTTTGCATTTT. It specifies CASSEVPGGFLHF. Based on the CDR3 plus reference TRBV25-1 and TRBJ1-5, the full variable domain is EADIYQTPRYLVIGTGKKITLECSQTMGHDKMYWYQQDPGMELHLIHYSYGVNSTEKGDLSSESTVSRIRTEHFPLTLESARPSHTSQYLCASSEVPGGFLHFGDGTRLSIL.

The chain links TRBV5-8 to TRBJ1-2; D gene uncertain. The CDR3 loop spans 15 amino acids. Trimming pared 1 base from V and 8 bases from J, leaving 18 bases between. CDR1 and CDR2 (germline): SGHTS, YDEGEE. CDR3 residues: CASSLLSREINGYTF. Here the CDR3 DNA reads TGTGCCAGCAGCTTGTTGAGTCGGGAAATCAACGGCTACACCTTC.

This chain's CDR3 is CASSLILTGMNTEAFF. In DNA, the CDR3 is TGTGCCAGCAGTCTAATCTTGACAGGGATGAACACTGAAGCTTTCTTT. The chain uses TRBV27 and TRBJ1-1, with TRBD1 identical over 7 bases. The trim removed 5 bases at V and 0 bases at J, leaving 9 bases unmatched. Germline assignment: CDR1 MNHEY and CDR2 SMNVEV (reference sequence). The CDR3 is made up of 16 amino acids.

The chain links TRBV7-6 to TRBJ1-1; weak D call: TRBD1 (6 bases). The CDR3 sequence is 14 residues long. CDR1 is SGHVS and CDR2 is FNYEAQ in the germline V gene. The V end lost 1 base, the J end lost 1 base, and 7 bases lay between the germline ends. The CDR3 coding sequence is TGTGCCAGCAGCTTAGGGGGACAGAACACTGAAGCTTTCTTT. The encoded protein is CASSLGGQNTEAFF. Complete variable domain (other parts from reference TRBV7-6 and TRBJ1-1): GAGVSQSPRYKVTKRGQDVALRCDPISGHVSLYWYRQALGQGPEFLTYFNYEAQQDKSGLPNDRFSAERPEGSISTLTIQRTEQRDSAMYRCASSLGGQNTEAFFGQGTRLTVV.

This clone was observed once. The rearrangement joins TRBV21-1 to TRBJ1-6; TRBD1, the D gene given by the table, was not confirmed from the DNA. TRBV21-1 is assigned pseudogene status. This CDR3 has 19 amino acids. CDR3 loop: CASSKVGCPPGQGESPLHF. Here the CDR3 DNA reads TGTGCCAGCAGCAAAGTGGGGTGTCCTCCGGGGCAGGGGGAATCACCCCTCCACTTT.

The rearrangement joins TRBV3-1 (or the pseudogene TRBV3-2) to TRBJ2-3; TRBD2 agrees at 8 bases. This CDR3 has 16 residues. V gave up 4 bases and J gave up 1 base; unmatched junction bases: 7. Germline loops: CDR1 LGHDT, CDR2 YNNKEL (reference sequence). CDR3 DNA: TGTGCCAGCAGCCGTCAGACTAGCGACGGCACAGATACGCAGTATTTT. Encoded protein: CASSRQTSDGTDTQYF.

This clone was counted only a few times. The V and J genes are TRBV4-1 and TRBJ2-2, with 8 bases aligning to TRBD1. V trimming: 5 bases; J trimming: 6 bases; junction bases outside the gene matches: 11. Germline CDR1 reads MGHRA; CDR2 reads YSYEKL. The length of the CDR3 is 16 residues. The CDR3 sequence is CASSWPDRGSSGELFF. Here the CDR3 DNA reads TGCGCCAGCAGCTGGCCCGACAGGGGCTCCTCCGGGGAGCTGTTTTTT.

The V call is TRBV12-3 or TRBV12-4, the J call TRBJ2-2, with D uncertain. This CDR3 has 11 amino acids. The V and J ends lost 3 bases and 10 bases respectively, with 6 bases between them. For the CDR3, the DNA is TGTGCCAGCAGTTTGAGGATGGAGCTGTTTTTT. Translating gives CASSLRMELFF.

The chain uses TRBV27 and TRBJ2-5; no clear D. Germline CDR1 and CDR2: MNHEY and SMNVEV (reference sequence). The CDR3 consists of 12 residues. As DNA, the CDR3 is TGTGCAACTCGAGCGTCCCATGGGACCCAGTACTTC. Amino acid sequence: CATRASHGTQYF.

The chain combines TRBV6-5 with TRBJ1-1; D gene ambiguous. Germline CDR1 MNHEY, CDR2 SVGAGI. This CDR3 contains 10 residues. Trimming removed 7 bases from V and 4 bases from J, with 4 bases in between. CDR3 in DNA: TGTGCCAGCATAGCCACTGAAGCTTTCTTT. It yields the protein CASIATEAFF.

V usage is TRBV5-6 and J usage is TRBJ2-1, with TRBD1 as a possible D gene (6 bases). V lost 1 base to trimming and J lost 2 bases, with 13 bases between them. The germline gives CDR1 SGHDT, CDR2 YYEEEE. The CDR3 sequence is 16 residues long. This chain's CDR3 is CASSLYATGAYNEQFF. The CDR3 bases are TGTGCCAGCAGCTTGTATGCGACAGGAGCCTACAATGAGCAGTTCTTC.

The chain uses TRBV7-9 and TRBJ1-4; D unresolved. This CDR3 spans 17 amino acids. V was trimmed by 5 bases and J by 3 bases, leaving 19 bases between them. Germline V lookup: CDR1 SEHNR, CDR2 FQNEAQ (reference sequence). CDR3 sequence (DNA): TGTGCCAGCAGCCGCACGGCGGGCCCTTGGGCTAATGAAAAACTGTTTTTT. Protein product: CASSRTAGPWANEKLFF. The full variable domain, completed using reference TRBV7-9 and TRBJ1-4, is DTGVSQNPRHKITKRGQNVTFRCDPISEHNRLYWYRQTLGQGPEFLTYFQNEAQLEKSRLLSDRFSAERPKGSFSTLEIQRTEQGDSAMYLCASSRTAGPWANEKLFFGSGTQLSVL.

The chain links TRBV4-1 to TRBJ2-7; D gene uncertain. V lost 2 bases and J lost 6, with 11 bases in between. Germline V gene sequence: CDR1 MGHRA, CDR2 YSYEKL. The CDR3 is 13 amino acids. CDR3 DNA: TGCGCCAGCAGCCAAACGCCATCCGGCGAGCAGTACTTC. It specifies CASSQTPSGEQYF.

This chain joins TRBV18 and TRBJ2-2, with D hard to call. Trimming removed 3 bases at V and 7 bases at J, with 15 bases between. Germline V gives CDR1 KGHSH, CDR2 LQKENI. CDR3 length: 15 amino acids. The CDR3 DNA is TGTGCCAGCTCACCGAGAGGCGGTGAAAACGGGGAGCTGTTTTTT. It yields the protein CASSPRGGENGELFF.

A note on this clone: Other DNA sequences in this sample translate to the same CDR3. The chain links TRBV30 to TRBJ1-2, with 8 bases identical to TRBD1. Germline V gene sequence: CDR1 GTSNPN, CDR2 SVGIG (reference sequence). The CDR3 sequence is 14 residues long. Trimming cost V 4 bases and J 1 base; bases outside gene matches: 5. Written as DNA, the CDR3 is TGTGCCTGGAAGGGAGACAGGGGTAACTATGGCTACACCTTC. Its translation: CAWKGDRGNYGYTF.

The chain links TRBV10-3 to TRBJ1-4, with a weak D call TRBD1 (5 bases). The length of the CDR3 is 14 residues. CDR1 is ENHRY, CDR2 SYGVKD, per germline. Trimming took off 0 bases at V and 7 bases at J, with 9 bases between the two ends. CDR3 in DNA: TGTGCCATCAGTGAGTCGACCCAGGGTGAAAAACTGTTTTTT. Its protein product is CAISESTQGEKLFF.

V usage is TRBV7-9 and J usage is TRBJ2-7; D is perhaps TRBD2 (6 bases). Trimming cost V 7 bases and J 6 bases, with 13 bases left between them. Germline-derived CDR1 and CDR2 are SEHNR and FQNEAQ (reference sequence). CDR3 length equals 12 residues. The CDR3 DNA follows: TGTGCCAGCAATCTCGGGGGTCTCGAGCAGTACTTC. It translates to CASNLGGLEQYF.